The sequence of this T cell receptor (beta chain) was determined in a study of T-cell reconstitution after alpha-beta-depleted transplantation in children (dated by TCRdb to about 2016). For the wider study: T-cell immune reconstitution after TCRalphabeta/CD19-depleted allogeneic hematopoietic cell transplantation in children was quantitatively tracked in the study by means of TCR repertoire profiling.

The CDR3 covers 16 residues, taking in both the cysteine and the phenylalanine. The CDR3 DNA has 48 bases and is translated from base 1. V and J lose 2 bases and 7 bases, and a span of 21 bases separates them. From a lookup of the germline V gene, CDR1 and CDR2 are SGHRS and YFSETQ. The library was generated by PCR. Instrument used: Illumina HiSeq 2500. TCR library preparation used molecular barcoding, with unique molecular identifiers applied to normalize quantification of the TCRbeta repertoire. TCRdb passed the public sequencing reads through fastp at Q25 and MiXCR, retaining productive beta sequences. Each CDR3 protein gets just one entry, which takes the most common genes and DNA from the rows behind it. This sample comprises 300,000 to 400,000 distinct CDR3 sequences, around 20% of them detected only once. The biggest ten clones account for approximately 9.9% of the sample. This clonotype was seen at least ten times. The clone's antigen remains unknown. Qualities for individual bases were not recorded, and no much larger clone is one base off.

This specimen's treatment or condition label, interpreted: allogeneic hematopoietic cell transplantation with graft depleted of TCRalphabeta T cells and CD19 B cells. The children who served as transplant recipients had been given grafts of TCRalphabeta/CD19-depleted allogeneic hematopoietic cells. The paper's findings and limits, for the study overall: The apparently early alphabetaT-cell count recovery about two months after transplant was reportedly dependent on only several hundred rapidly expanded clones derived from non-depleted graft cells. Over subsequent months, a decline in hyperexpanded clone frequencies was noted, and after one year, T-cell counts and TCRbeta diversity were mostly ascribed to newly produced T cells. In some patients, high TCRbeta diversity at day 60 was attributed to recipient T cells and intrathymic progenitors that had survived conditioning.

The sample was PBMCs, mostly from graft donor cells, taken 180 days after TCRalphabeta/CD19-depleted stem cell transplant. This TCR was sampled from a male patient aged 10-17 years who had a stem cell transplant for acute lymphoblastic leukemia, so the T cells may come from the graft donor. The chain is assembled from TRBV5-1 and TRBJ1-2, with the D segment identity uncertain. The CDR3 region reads CASSFVRQRPLAGYTF. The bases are TGCGCCAGCAGCTTTGTTAGGCAGAGACCTTTGGCTGGCTACACCTTC.